This T cell receptor beta chain appears in the sequencing data of a study of post-analysis software for immune sequencing data. Study-level background: Several disease courses (relapsing-remitting, secondary progressive and progressive-relapsing) of multiple sclerosis were included. Study findings and constraints: Patients used four to six TRBV segments, including TRBV5-6, TRBV5-1 and TRBV20-1, more often than controls. Controls' normalized Chao1 diversity significantly exceeded that of multiple sclerosis patients.

This clonotype occurred many times. As yet, its antigen is unknown. Unique molecular identifiers were present in the TCR beta cDNA libraries. Input of about 0.9 to 10 million T cells yielded around 460,000 cDNA molecules. TCRdb used MiXCR to reprocess the PCR reads, holding one entry per CDR3 protein. This table has hundreds of thousands of distinct CDR3 sequences, about 27% appearing once. Germline V gene sequence: CDR1 MGHRA, CDR2 YSYEKL. This CDR3 spans 12 amino acids. V lost 3 bases and J 9 bases, leaving 6 bases between the germline ends. The sequence derives from a girl between 5 and 17 years old with multiple sclerosis. Sequencing was done on a sample of blood. This chain links TRBV4-1 with TRBJ1-6; unclear D gene. The CDR3, as DNA: TGCGCCAGCAGCCAGCCTGGTTCACCCCTCCACTTT. Encoded protein: CASSQPGSPLHF.